The source of this T cell receptor (beta chain) is a study of CD8 T cells in ankylosing spondylitis. Study-level points and caveats: Ankylosing spondylitis blood appeared to carry a characteristic TCR beta motif of roughly eight highly homologous variants. Disease-linked clones were found to be CD8+ and relatively rare in peripheral blood.

Note on this clonotype: Its target is unknown.

Looked up from germline, CDR1 is SQVTM and CDR2 is ANQGSEA. Deletions cut 7 bases from V and 8 bases from J, with 21 bases between. The CDR3 totals 14 residues. Using quantitative 5'-RACE with molecular barcodes, the authors made TCR beta libraries. TCRdb reprocessed the 5' RACE reads via MiXCR and lists one record per CDR3 protein. Among some 150,000 distinct CDR3 sequences listed, 40% to 50% were seen once. The TCR sequence derives from a male donor with ankylosing spondylitis. V gene TRBV29-1 combines with J gene TRBJ2-1, with no clear D. Specimen: synovial fluid, either unsorted or a sorted T cell fraction (not recorded which). CDR3 amino acids: CSAKYGQTSDEQFF. The CDR3 DNA reads TGCAGCGCCAAATATGGCCAAACGTCGGATGAGCAGTTCTTC.